This entry lists 21 T cell receptor beta chains sequenced from one sample in a study of blood T cell repertoires in COVID-19. Only in-frame clones appear in the TCRdb table, and some are missing; sequencing was by immunoSEQ multiplex PCR. This sample carries 150,000 to 200,000 clones, more than 90% of them seen once, and the ten largest clones take around 17%. Material for sequencing was peripheral blood. All receptors come from a man in his 60s with active or convalescent COVID-19.

V gene TRBV27 combines with J gene TRBJ2-5; maybe TRBD1 (5 bases). V was cut by 5 bases and J by 3 bases, with 10 bases left in between. The CDR3 runs 13 residues. Germline CDR1 reads MNHEY; CDR2 reads SMNVEV (reference sequence). The CDR3 DNA reads as TGTGCCAGCAGTCTCGGCAGGGAAGAGACCCAGTACTTC. It is translated as CASSLGREETQYF.

This clone was seen just once. The chain carries TRBV11-2 and TRBJ1-5, with TRBD1 as a possible D gene (5 bases). Germline V CDR1 and CDR2: SGHAT, FQNNGV. Trimming cost V 2 bases and J 2 bases, with 7 bases left between them. This CDR3 is 14 amino acids long. The CDR3: CASSLWGGNQPQHF. In DNA, the CDR3 is TGTGCCAGCAGCTTATGGGGGGGCAATCAGCCCCAGCATTTT.

This clone was recorded a few times. The rearrangement uses TRBV27 and TRBJ2-2; 7 bases agree with TRBD2. The germline CDR1 and CDR2 sequences are MNHEY and SMNVEV (reference sequence). V lost 5 bases, J lost 0 bases, and 3 bases stayed unmatched. This CDR3 has 15 residues. This CDR3 is CASSRTSANTGELFF. The CDR3 DNA is TGTGCCAGCAGTCGTACTAGCGCGAACACCGGGGAGCTGTTTTTT.

This clone has only one observation. J is TRBJ1-4 and V is TRBV7-9, with a tentative D call TRBD1 (5 bases). Trimming took off 4 bases at V and 0 bases at J, with 9 bases between the two ends. This CDR3 is built from 15 residues. Germline V lookup: CDR1 SEHNR, CDR2 FQNEAQ (reference sequence). CDR3: CASSYDSSTNEKLFF. CDR3 nucleotides: TGTGCCAGCAGCTACGACAGCTCAACTAATGAAAAACTGTTTTTT.

V usage is TRBV24-1 and J usage is TRBJ2-7; possible D gene TRBD1, 6 bases. Trimming left V 4 bases short and J 3 bases short, with 21 bases between. Germline V gene sequence: CDR1 KGHDR, CDR2 SFDVKD. This CDR3 has 17 residues. Here the CDR3 reads CATSDLTQGTMNYEQYF. In DNA form, the CDR3 reads TGTGCCACCAGTGACCTAACACAGGGAACTATGAACTACGAGCAGTACTTC.

This chain connects TRBV9 to TRBJ2-2, with TRBD2 matching over 7 bases. The V gene's germline CDR1 is SGDLS and CDR2 YYNGEE. Trimming at V came to 0 bases and at J to 4 bases, leaving 0 bases not matched to a gene. CDR3 length equals 14 residues. The CDR3: CASSVASGTGELFF. The DNA of the CDR3 is TGTGCCAGCAGCGTAGCTAGCGGCACCGGGGAGCTGTTTTTT.

V is TRBV7-6 and J is TRBJ2-3; 13 nucleotides align to TRBD2. After removal of 5 bases from V and 0 bases from J, the junction contained 17 bases not matched to a gene. The germline CDR1 and CDR2 sequences are SGHVS and FNYEAQ. This CDR3 comprises 21 residues. In DNA, the CDR3 is TGTGCCAGCAGCCCAAAGCCGGGACTAGCGGGACGTTTCGCGAGCACAGATACGCAGTATTTT. Translation: CASSPKPGLAGRFASTDTQYF.

The chain combines TRBV4-2 with TRBJ2-3, with D perhaps matching TRBD1 (5 bases). CDR3 size: 14 residues. Germline lookup yields CDR1 LGHNA and CDR2 YNFKEQ. V dropped 4 bases and J dropped 4 bases, with 12 bases sitting between them. CDR3 region: CASSRQGWADTQYF. CDR3 coding DNA: TGTGCCAGCAGCCGGCAGGGATGGGCAGATACGCAGTATTTT.

Here the CDR3 reads CASSYGGQGAQPQHF. Written as DNA, the CDR3 is TGTGCCAGCAGTTATGGGGGACAGGGTGCTCAGCCCCAGCATTTT. V is TRBV6-2 or TRBV6-3 and J is TRBJ1-5; 9 bases match TRBD1. CDR3 size: 15 residues. Germline CDR1 reads MNHEY; CDR2 reads SVGEGT. The V and J ends lost 3 bases and 6 bases, in that order; junction bases with no gene match: 6.

The chain is built from TRBV6-2 or TRBV6-3 and TRBJ1-1; weak D call: TRBD1 (5 bases). The CDR3 loop spans 16 amino acids. Germline loops: CDR1 MNHEY, CDR2 SVGEGT. Trimming pared 5 bases from V and 1 base from J, leaving 17 bases between. The CDR3, as DNA: TGTGCCAGCAGTACGCCCGTTATGGGGGGGAACACTGAAGCTTTCTTT. Encoded protein: CASSTPVMGGNTEAFF.

The chain carries TRBV6-5 and TRBJ1-1, with TRBD1 identical over 9 bases. Germline trimming cut 6 bases from V and 5 bases from J; bases unmatched to any gene: 10. CDR1 is MNHEY and CDR2 is SVGAGI in the germline V gene. This CDR3 is 15 amino acids long. The CDR3 coding sequence is TGTGCCAGCAGCCCCCTGGGGACAGGGTTTACTGAAGCTTTCTTT. The encoded protein is CASSPLGTGFTEAFF.

This chain joins TRBV18 and TRBJ2-1, with D possibly TRBD1 on 6 matching bases. Germline loops: CDR1 KGHSH, CDR2 LQKENI. CDR3 size: 14 residues. V shed 7 bases and J shed 6 bases, with 16 bases lying between them. This CDR3 reads CASYWTAPGNEQFF. Here the CDR3 DNA reads TGTGCCAGCTATTGGACAGCCCCGGGCAATGAGCAGTTCTTC. Combining the CDR3 with reference TRBV18 and TRBJ2-1 gives the whole variable domain NAGVMQNPRHLVRRRGQEARLRCSPMKGHSHVYWYRQLPEEGLKFMVYLQKENIIDESGMPKERFSAEFPKEGPSILRIQQVVRGDSAAYFCASYWTAPGNEQFFGPGTRLTVL.

The V call is TRBV12-3 or TRBV12-4, the J call TRBJ2-7, with TRBD2 matching 8 bases. Germline trimming cut 6 bases from V and 7 bases from J; bases unmatched to any gene: 8. The CDR3 covers 13 residues. The CDR3: CASRITGGREQYF. The CDR3 nucleotides are TGTGCCAGCAGAATAACGGGGGGGCGAGAGCAGTACTTC.

The chain links TRBV10-2 to TRBJ1-2; tentative D call: TRBD1 (5 bases). CDR3 length: 13 residues. CDR1 and CDR2 (germline): WSHSY, SAAADI. Trimming removed 0 bases from V and 8 bases from J, with 10 bases in between. CDR3 in amino acids: CASSESRVSGYTF. The CDR3 bases are TGCGCCAGCAGTGAGTCCAGGGTGAGCGGCTACACCTTC.

The genes are TRBV2 and TRBJ1-3; 7 positions match TRBD1. Trimming removed 7 bases from V and 0 bases from J; junction bases left unmatched: 9. Germline assignment: CDR1 SNHLY and CDR2 FYNNEI. The CDR3 contains 16 residues. The DNA for the CDR3 is TGTGCCAGCACCGGACAGGATTTAAGCTCTGGAAACACCATATATTTT. Translation: CASTGQDLSSGNTIYF. Full variable domain (remainder filled in from reference TRBV2 and TRBJ1-3): EPEVTQTPSHQVTQMGQEVILRCVPISNHLYFYWYRQILGQKVEFLVSFYNNEISEKSEIFDDQFSVERPDGSNFTLKIRSTKLEDSAMYFCASTGQDLSSGNTIYFGEGSWLTVV.

The genes are TRBV11-3 and TRBJ2-2; 7 positions match TRBD1. The CDR3 loop spans 16 amino acids. CDR1 is SGHNT and CDR2 is YENEEA in the germline V gene. V was clipped by 4 bases and J by 6 bases; unmatched bases: 11. The CDR3 sequence: CASSSKTGSVAGELFF. The CDR3 coding sequence is TGTGCCAGCAGCTCAAAGACAGGGAGTGTAGCCGGGGAGCTGTTTTTT.

J is TRBJ2-3 and V is TRBV2; 9 bases align to TRBD2. The CDR3 consists of 17 residues. Germline CDR1 is SNHLY and CDR2 is FYNNEI. Losses at the gene ends were 9 bases for V and 2 bases for J; bases not matched to a gene: 15. CDR3 region: CARARLADQPFTDTQYF. CDR3 coding DNA: TGTGCCAGAGCAAGACTAGCGGACCAACCATTCACAGATACGCAGTATTTT.

This clone appeared a few times. The chain links TRBV29-1 to TRBJ2-5; 7 bases fit TRBD1. Germline loops: CDR1 SQVTM, CDR2 ANQGSEA. This CDR3 is built from 13 residues. The J segment lost 2 bases and the V segment lost 4 bases, leaving 4 bases of the junction unmatched. CDR3 nucleotide sequence: TGCAGCGTTGGGGACAGCGTGCAAGAGACCCAGTACTTC. The encoded protein is CSVGDSVQETQYF.

CDR3 loop: CASSGGQDNEKLFF. The DNA for the CDR3 is TGCGCCAGCAGTGGGGGACAGGATAATGAAAAACTGTTTTTT. The gene calls are TRBV10-1 and TRBJ1-4; 8 nucleotides match TRBD1. The J segment lost 4 bases and the V segment lost 4 bases, leaving 2 bases of the junction unmatched. CDR3 size: 14 residues. Germline values: CDR1 WNHNN, CDR2 SYGVQD (reference sequence).

V and J are TRBV5-1 and TRBJ1-6, with D tentatively TRBD1 (5 bases). V was trimmed by 2 bases and J by 14 bases, leaving 14 bases between them. Germline loops: CDR1 SGHRS, CDR2 YFSETQ. The CDR3 contains 13 residues. CDR3 in DNA: TGCGCCAGCAGCTTCGTCGAAGGGGATGCCCTCCACTTT. The encoded protein is CASSFVEGDALHF.

The chain carries TRBV19 and TRBJ1-4; D gene ambiguous. V lost 3 bases and J 6 bases, leaving 5 bases between the germline ends. In germline, CDR1 is LNHDA, CDR2 SQIVND (reference sequence). The CDR3 consists of 12 residues. CDR3 sequence reads: CASSITDEKLFF. As DNA, the CDR3 is TGTGCCAGTAGTATCACGGATGAAAAACTGTTTTTT.